One and the same sample provided the 30 T cell receptor beta chains below, sequenced in a study of T cell responses to AZD1222 COVID-19 vaccine (TCRdb year 2021). The library was prepared using the immunoSEQ multiplex PCR assay. TCRdb retrieved this table from immuneACCESS and kept in-frame rearrangements only. Not all clones are present; in checked studies, unresolved V genes account for under half, and no reason is known for the remainder. The sample has around 110,000 clones on record, roughly nine tenths of them singletons. In total, the top ten clones hold 6.5% to 8.5% of the sample. The time point label, as the study defines it: baseline before first vaccination. The input for sequencing was peripheral blood, taken on day 0 of AZD1222 vaccination. These receptors came from an adult in good health.

The rearrangement uses TRBV12-3 or TRBV12-4 and TRBJ1-1; D unresolved. The CDR3 consists of 12 residues. The V and J ends lost 3 bases and 5 bases respectively, with 7 bases between them. CDR3 region: CASSFPGTEAFF. DNA for the CDR3: TGTGCCAGCAGTTTCCCGGGGACTGAAGCTTTCTTT.

CDR3 loop: CASSLSGVVGYTF. The CDR3 DNA reads TGTGCCAGCAGTTTATCCGGGGTGGTAGGCTACACCTTC. The chain is built from TRBV27 and TRBJ1-2; no firm D call. This CDR3 contains 13 residues. In germline, CDR1 is MNHEY, CDR2 SMNVEV (reference sequence). Trimming left V 0 bases short and J 8 bases short, with 10 bases between.

This clone was observed a few times. This chain joins TRBV28 and TRBJ2-7; TRBD1 agrees at 10 bases. The germline CDR1 and CDR2 sequences are MDHEN and SYDVKM. This CDR3 is built from 14 residues. V was pared by 5 bases and J by 7 bases, with 8 bases of the junction left unmatched. CDR3 bases: TGTGCCAGCAGTCCCCGACAGGGGGCGCGAGAGCAGTACTTC. Its protein product is CASSPRQGAREQYF.

DNA for the CDR3: TGCGCCAGCAGCCAACTAGCTCTAGCGGGTATCCAAGAGACCCAGTACTTC. Encoded protein: CASSQLALAGIQETQYF. The chain employs TRBV4-1 and TRBJ2-5; 8 bases are a match to TRBD2. The J segment lost 1 base and the V segment lost 2 bases, leaving 9 bases of the junction unmatched. The V gene's germline CDR1 is MGHRA and CDR2 YSYEKL. There are 17 residues in the CDR3.

The chain employs TRBV7-3 and TRBJ1-1; possibly TRBD1 for D (5 bases). Germline-derived CDR1 and CDR2 are SGHTA and FQGTGA. The CDR3 covers 13 residues. V was trimmed by 4 bases and J by 1 base, leaving 7 bases between them. CDR3 bases: TGTGCCAGCAGCTATCAGGGGAACACTGAAGCTTTCTTT. It specifies CASSYQGNTEAFF. The full variable domain, in which reference TRBV7-3 and TRBJ1-1 provide the parts outside the CDR3, is GAGVSQTPSNKVTEKGKYVELRCDPISGHTALYWYRQSLGQGPEFLIYFQGTGAADDSGLPNDRFFAVRPEGSVSTLKIQRTERGDSAVYLCASSYQGNTEAFFGQGTRLTVV.

The chain recombines TRBV5-1 with TRBJ1-1; no firm D call. This CDR3 is built from 14 residues. V shed 6 bases and J shed 0 bases, with 12 bases lying between them. The germline gives CDR1 SGHRS, CDR2 YFSETQ. The CDR3 nucleotides read TGCGCCAGCACCAGTCCCGGAGTGAACACTGAAGCTTTCTTT. Translation: CASTSPGVNTEAFF.

The V gene is TRBV27, the J gene TRBJ1-2; possible D gene TRBD1, 5 bases. The CDR3 loop spans 13 amino acids. V gave up 4 bases and J gave up 6 bases, with 12 bases separating them. Germline V gives CDR1 MNHEY, CDR2 SMNVEV (reference sequence). The CDR3 region has the DNA TGTGCCAGCAGTTCGGGGCATCCAGATGGCTACACCTTC. Translating it yields CASSSGHPDGYTF.

The V gene is TRBV7-9, the J gene TRBJ1-6; 8 bases align to TRBD1. The trim removed 5 bases at V and 7 bases at J, leaving 7 bases unmatched. CDR1 SEHNR and CDR2 FQNEAQ come from the germline V gene (reference sequence). The CDR3 spans 15 residues. This CDR3 is CASSRKGTGNSPLHF. DNA for the CDR3: TGTGCCAGCAGCAGAAAGGGGACAGGCAATTCACCCCTCCACTTT. Full variable domain (rest looked up from reference TRBV7-9 and TRBJ1-6): DTGVSQNPRHKITKRGQNVTFRCDPISEHNRLYWYRQTLGQGPEFLTYFQNEAQLEKSRLLSDRFSAERPKGSFSTLEIQRTEQGDSAMYLCASSRKGTGNSPLHFGNGTRLTVT.

This chain joins TRBV29-1 and TRBJ2-1; perhaps D is TRBD1 or TRBD2 (5 bases each). Trimming cost V 6 bases and J 2 bases, with 17 bases left between them. Germline assignment: CDR1 SQVTM and CDR2 ANQGSEA. The CDR3 spans 15 residues. CDR3 coding DNA: TGCAGCGTGCCCTCCGGGGCTCACACCTACAATGAGCAGTTCTTC. Translated, it gives CSVPSGAHTYNEQFF.

The chain joins TRBV6-5 to TRBJ2-1; TRBD2 aligns across 8 bases. Germline V gives CDR1 MNHEY, CDR2 SVGAGI. This CDR3 region has 15 residues. Unmatched junction bases numbered 12, after V lost 8 bases and J lost 6 bases. The CDR3 loop is CASGQREFWSNEQFF. DNA of the CDR3: TGTGCCAGCGGTCAGCGGGAGTTTTGGTCCAATGAGCAGTTCTTC.

The rearrangement uses TRBV5-1 and TRBJ2-7; D possibly corresponds to TRBD1 (6 bases). Germline CDR1 SGHRS, CDR2 YFSETQ. CDR3 length equals 16 residues. V lost 5 bases, J lost 7 bases, and 25 bases lay in between. The CDR3 region has the DNA TGCGCCAGCAGAGAACAAGGTGGCAGTCGAACAGGGGAGCAGTACTTC. It translates to CASREQGGSRTGEQYF. The complete variable domain, with remaining parts taken from reference TRBV5-1 and TRBJ2-7, reads KAGVTQTPRYLIKTRGQQVTLSCSPISGHRSVSWYQQTPGQGLQFLFEYFSETQRNKGNFPGRFSGRQFSNSRSEMNVSTLELGDSALYLCASREQGGSRTGEQYFGPGTRLTVT.

This clone has just one count. The genes are TRBV29-1 and TRBJ2-5; the D gene is possibly TRBD2 (5 bases). The CDR3 runs to 11 residues. The ends were cut back, 5 bases at V and 5 bases at J, with 9 bases in the middle. CDR1 SQVTM and CDR2 ANQGSEA come from the germline V gene. In nucleotides, the CDR3 is TGCAGCGTTAACACTAGGGAGACCCAGTACTTC. This sequence encodes CSVNTRETQYF.

The chain carries TRBV5-5 and TRBJ1-1; D unresolved. This CDR3 has 12 residues. Looked up from germline, CDR1 is SGHKS and CDR2 is YYEKEE (reference sequence). Trimming removed 0 bases at V and 10 bases at J, with 10 bases between. This CDR3 is CASSLEVGLAFF. CDR3 DNA sequence: TGTGCCAGCAGCTTGGAAGTAGGGTTAGCTTTCTTT. Variable domain in full (rest from reference TRBV5-5 and TRBJ1-1): DAGVTQSPTHLIKTRGQQVTLRCSPISGHKSVSWYQQVLGQGPQFIFQYYEKEERGRGNFPDRFSARQFPNYSSELNVNALLLGDSALYLCASSLEVGLAFFGQGTRLTVV.

The chain has TRBV13 and TRBJ1-4; D is perhaps TRBD1 (5 bases). Germline V lookup: CDR1 PRHDT, CDR2 FYEKMQ (reference sequence). The CDR3 length is 17 residues. V was cut by 1 base and J by 3 bases, with 15 bases left in between. The CDR3 DNA follows: TGTGCCAGCAGCTTAGCGCAGGACAACAGAGCTAATGAAAAACTGTTTTTT. Protein sequence: CASSLAQDNRANEKLFF.

The chain links TRBV7-2 to TRBJ2-2; D uncertain. V was trimmed by 5 bases and J by 1 base, leaving 8 bases between them. There are 14 residues in the CDR3. In germline, CDR1 is SGHTA, CDR2 FQGNSA. This chain's CDR3 is CASSTHRNTGELFF. The DNA for the CDR3 is TGTGCCAGCAGCACACACAGGAACACCGGGGAGCTGTTTTTT.

This clone has more than one count but fewer than ten. The rearrangement uses TRBV7-2 and TRBJ1-2; D is possibly TRBD1 (5 bases). The germline gives CDR1 SGHTA, CDR2 FQGNSA. The CDR3 contains 14 residues. Trimming cost V 5 bases and J 6 bases, with 16 bases left between them. Here the CDR3 reads CASSQGQWGNGYTF. The CDR3 DNA sequence: TGTGCCAGCAGCCAGGGTCAGTGGGGGAATGGCTACACCTTC.

This clone was seen once. The chain has TRBV4-2 and TRBJ1-1; TRBD1 is a possible D gene (6 bases). CDR1 and CDR2 (germline): LGHNA, YNFKEQ. This CDR3 is built from 14 residues. Trimming left V 0 bases short and J 9 bases short, with 14 bases between. CDR3 protein: CASSQDPKGGKAFF. In DNA, the CDR3 is TGTGCCAGCAGCCAAGATCCCAAGGGGGGGAAAGCTTTCTTT.

The CDR3 sequence: CASSFTDNYGYTF. Written as DNA, the CDR3 is TGTGCCAGCAGCTTTACAGACAACTATGGCTACACCTTC. The rearrangement uses TRBV7-9 and TRBJ1-2, with unresolved D. This CDR3 is built from 13 residues. The V and J ends lost 3 bases and 2 bases respectively, with 7 bases between them. The germline V gene has CDR1 SEHNR and CDR2 FQNEAQ (reference sequence).

This chain joins TRBV19 and TRBJ1-6, with D unclear. Germline V gene data show CDR1 as LNHDA and CDR2 as SQIVND (reference sequence). The length of the CDR3 is 19 residues. V was shortened by 3 bases and J by 6 bases, with 24 bases between the two germline ends. The CDR3, as DNA: TGTGCCAGTAGTATCTTCTTCTCGACCGACAATCTGTCTAATTCACCCCTCCACTTT. This encodes CASSIFFSTDNLSNSPLHF.

This chain joins TRBV5-5 and TRBJ2-5, with 10 bases lining up with TRBD2. Trimming at V came to 2 bases and at J to 6 bases, leaving 10 bases not matched to a gene. The CDR3 loop spans 16 amino acids. Germline V gives CDR1 SGHKS, CDR2 YYEKEE (reference sequence). In DNA form, the CDR3 reads TGTGCCAGCAGCTTCCTAGCGGGGGAGGTCATGCAGACCCAGTACTTC. Its translation is CASSFLAGEVMQTQYF. Supplemented by reference TRBV5-5 and TRBJ2-5, the full variable domain reads DAGVTQSPTHLIKTRGQQVTLRCSPISGHKSVSWYQQVLGQGPQFIFQYYEKEERGRGNFPDRFSARQFPNYSSELNVNALLLGDSALYLCASSFLAGEVMQTQYFGPGTRLLVL.

The chain combines TRBV28 with TRBJ2-7; D perhaps matches TRBD1 (6 bases). V was clipped by 5 bases and J by 4 bases, with 15 bases between them. CDR3 length equals 14 residues. Germline CDR1 MDHEN, CDR2 SYDVKM. CDR3 amino acids: CASSQWGTLYEQYF. CDR3 DNA sequence: TGTGCCAGCAGTCAATGGGGGACACTATACGAGCAGTACTTC.

This clone was recorded a few times. V usage is TRBV7-8 and J usage is TRBJ2-2; the match to TRBD2 covers 15 bases. Germline trimming cut 6 bases from V and 6 bases from J; bases unmatched to any gene: 5. Looked up from germline, CDR1 is SGHVS and CDR2 is FQNEAQ. There are 16 residues in the CDR3. The CDR3 loop reads CASRWTSGRAPGELFF. The CDR3 DNA is TGTGCCAGCAGGTGGACTAGCGGGAGGGCCCCCGGGGAGCTGTTTTTT. Looking up the rest from reference TRBV7-8 and TRBJ2-2 gives the full variable domain: GAGVSQSPRYKVAKRGQDVALRCDPISGHVSLFWYQQALGQGPEFLTYFQNEAQLDKSGLPSDRFFAERPEGSVSTLKIQRTQQEDSAVYLCASRWTSGRAPGELFFGEGSRLTVL.

This chain uses TRBV14 with TRBJ1-5, with D uncertain. CDR1 and CDR2 (germline): SGHDN, FVKESK. The ends were cut back, 5 bases at V and 0 bases at J, with 5 bases in the middle. This CDR3 has 13 amino acids. Written as DNA, the CDR3 is TGTGCCAGCAGCTCATATAGCAATCAGCCCCAGCATTTT. It specifies CASSSYSNQPQHF. The entire variable domain, with the rest obtained from reference TRBV14 and TRBJ1-5, is as follows: EAGVTQFPSHSVIEKGQTVTLRCDPISGHDNLYWYRRVMGKEIKFLLHFVKESKQDESGMPNNRFLAERTGGTYSTLKVQPAELEDSGVYFCASSSYSNQPQHFGDGTRLSIL.

CDR3 nucleotides: TGCGCCAGCAGCTTTGCAGGGGGCGACGAGCAGTACTTC. Encoded protein: CASSFAGGDEQYF. The rearrangement joins TRBV5-1 to TRBJ2-7; 8 bases agree with TRBD1. The germline CDR1 and CDR2 sequences are SGHRS and YFSETQ. The ends lost 2 bases at V and 5 bases at J; junction bases unmatched: 3. The CDR3 runs to 13 residues.

The chain has TRBV12-3 or TRBV12-4 and TRBJ2-7, with 7 bases aligning to TRBD1. The CDR3 sequence is 13 residues long. V shed 2 bases and J 5 bases; nucleotides not matched to a gene: 3. The CDR3 spells CASSLNQGDEQYF. The DNA of the CDR3 is TGTGCCAGCAGTTTAAATCAGGGGGACGAGCAGTACTTC.

The gene calls are TRBV19 and TRBJ1-3; D ambiguous. The CDR3 has 13 residues. Trimming pared 5 bases from V and 7 bases from J, leaving 12 bases between. Per germline, CDR1 LNHDA and CDR2 SQIVND (reference sequence). The CDR3 sequence: CASSFLDGNTIYF. The CDR3 region has the DNA TGTGCCAGTAGTTTCCTGGACGGGAACACCATATATTTT.

CDR3 DNA: TGTGCCATCAGTGACTTGGAGTATAGCAATCAGCCCCAGCATTTT. It encodes CAISDLEYSNQPQHF. The rearrangement links TRBV10-3 to TRBJ1-5; D remains ambiguous. CDR3 size: 15 residues. The V and J ends lost 3 bases and 0 bases respectively, with 9 bases between them. The germline V gene has CDR1 ENHRY and CDR2 SYGVKD.

This clone has a handful of counts. This chain uses TRBV28 with TRBJ1-2, with D uncertain. There are 10 residues in the CDR3. Germline lookup yields CDR1 MDHEN and CDR2 SYDVKM. V dropped 6 bases and J dropped 4 bases, with 3 bases sitting between them. CDR3 in DNA: TGTGCCAGCAGGGCCTATGGCTACACCTTC. Its protein is CASRAYGYTF.

This clone showed up just a few times. Here the CDR3 reads CASSIGPSYSGNTIYF. The CDR3 nucleotides read TGTGCCAGTAGTATTGGGCCTTCCTACTCTGGAAACACCATATATTTT. J is TRBJ1-3 and V is TRBV19, with D hard to call. The CDR3 totals 16 residues. CDR1 and CDR2 from the germline V gene are LNHDA and SQIVND (reference sequence). Deletions cut 3 bases from V and 0 bases from J, with 12 bases between.

The rearrangement uses TRBV19 and TRBJ1-2; D is unclear. The CDR3 spans 14 residues. CDR1 is LNHDA, CDR2 SQIVND, per germline (reference sequence). The V end lost 5 bases, the J end lost 2 bases, and 12 bases lay between the germline ends. The CDR3, as DNA: TGTGCCAGTAGTGCAACAACAGTAAACTATGGCTACACCTTC. It encodes CASSATTVNYGYTF.